This T cell receptor beta chain appears in the sequencing data of a study of T cells in localized non-small cell lung cancer. Clones were read by immunoSEQ multiplex PCR, and TCRdb kept only the in-frame ones, dropping some. The data show around 130,000 clones, roughly 90% seen once. The germline gives CDR1 MDHEN, CDR2 SYDVKM. CDR3 size: 15 residues. Losses at the gene ends were 4 bases for V and 6 bases for J; bases not matched to a gene: 9. This clone was recorded only once. The antigen is undetermined. Study-wide findings and caveats: Adjacent lung held a median roughly 50 of the top 100 tumor clones. Uninvolved adjacent lung showed the highest T cell clonality, exceeding tumor. Only one tumor region was sequenced, so heterogeneity remains possible.

The clonotype was recovered from a female donor over 55 with stage I lung adenocarcinoma. The sample consisted of peripheral blood, taken before any cancer treatment. This rearrangement joins TRBV28 to TRBJ2-4; 7 bases fit TRBD1. CDR3 loop: CASSSGDRVRNIQYF. The CDR3 bases are TGTGCCAGCAGTTCCGGGGACAGAGTAAGAAACATTCAGTACTTC.